The rows below give T cell receptor beta chains drawn from one sample of a study of cytomegalovirus exposure and HLA in healthy donors. TCRdb's table, derived via immunoSEQ multiplex PCR, lists solely in-frame clones and lacks some. The sample contains about 160,000 clones, approximately 77% of which appear only once. Sequenced input: PBMCs. The receptors derive from a male donor in good health and CMV-seropositive. CDR3s include the opening cysteine and the closing phenylalanine or tryptophan. Each record gives: J gene, clone size, D gene, V gene, CDR3 DNA, CDR3 protein. D genes are given only for firm matches. Not all rows give a size; the values are once, few, many and, for expanded clones, a class.

J: TRBJ1-2; size: few; D: -; V: TRBV28; DNA: TGTGCCAGCAGTCAAAGTGACAGTGCGGGCTACACCTTC; CDR3: CASSQSDSAGYTF
J: TRBJ1-5; size: -; D: -; V: TRBV6-1; DNA: TGTGCCAGCAGTGCTTACAATCAGCCCCAGCATTTT; CDR3: CASSAYNQPQHF
J: TRBJ1-4; size: -; D: -; V: TRBV5-1; DNA: TGCGCCAGCAGCGTAGGTGGCGGGAGAACTAATGAAAAACTGTTTTTT; CDR3: CASSVGGGRTNEKLFF
J: TRBJ1-1; size: -; D: TRBD1; V: TRBV5-1; DNA: TGCGCCAGCAGCTTACGACAGGGGAACACTGAAGCTTTCTTT; CDR3: CASSLRQGNTEAFF
J: TRBJ2-2; size: -; D: -; V: TRBV5-1; DNA: TGCGCCAGCAGCCCGGATCCGGGGAGTTATATGACCGGGGAGCTGTTTTTT; CDR3: CASSPDPGSYMTGELFF
J: TRBJ2-5; size: -; D: TRBD2; V: TRBV5-1; DNA: TGCGCCAGCAGCTTGGCCGGGGGGGTCCAAGAGACCCAGTACTTC; CDR3: CASSLAGGVQETQYF
J: TRBJ2-1; size: few; D: TRBD2; V: TRBV6-1; DNA: TGTGCCAGCAGTGAAGCTGGCGGGGGGGCCTTGGATGAGCAGTTCTTC; CDR3: CASSEAGGGALDEQFF
J: TRBJ1-6; size: -; D: -; V: TRBV7-8; DNA: TGTGCCAGCAGCTCAGGGAGGAGCTCCTATAATTCACCCCTCCACTTT; CDR3: CASSSGRSSYNSPLHF
J: TRBJ2-7; size: once; D: TRBD2; V: TRBV27; DNA: TGTGCCAGCAGTTTAGGGGGACTAGCCTTCTACGAGCAGTACTTC; CDR3: CASSLGGLAFYEQYF
J: TRBJ1-4; size: -; D: TRBD1; V: TRBV19; DNA: TGTGCCAGTAGTATTCGGACGGGACAGGGGGGCGAAAAACTGTTTTTT; CDR3: CASSIRTGQGGEKLFF
J: TRBJ2-1; size: -; D: TRBD2; V: TRBV6-5; DNA: TGTGCCAGCAGTCGCATAGCGGGGGGGCACAATGAGCAGTTCTTC; CDR3: CASSRIAGGHNEQFF
J: TRBJ2-7; size: -; D: TRBD1; V: TRBV5-1; DNA: TGCGCCAGCAGCTTGACAGGGGGATCCTTTTCCTACGAGCAGTACTTC; CDR3: CASSLTGGSFSYEQYF
J: TRBJ2-1; size: -; D: TRBD2; V: TRBV18; DNA: TGTGCCAGCTCACCACCCCGGGGGGGAGACAATGAGCAGTTCTTC; CDR3: CASSPPRGGDNEQFF
J: TRBJ1-1; size: few; D: -; V: TRBV25-1; DNA: TGTGCCAGCAGTGTAGAGGGGAGGGACACTGAAGCTTTCTTT; CDR3: CASSVEGRDTEAFF
J: TRBJ1-1; size: -; D: TRBD1; V: TRBV6-6; DNA: TGTGCCAGCAGACCCTCGACAGGGCGGACTGAAGCTTTCTTT; CDR3: CASRPSTGRTEAFF
J: TRBJ1-5; size: -; D: -; V: TRBV5-1; DNA: TGCGCCAGCAGCCCCTCGGGTGTGGACAATCAGCCCCAGCATTTT; CDR3: CASSPSGVDNQPQHF
J: TRBJ2-7; size: -; D: -; V: TRBV25-1; DNA: TGTGCCAGCAGTCCCCCCAAGGGGTTTTATAGCGAGCAGTACTTC; CDR3: CASSPPKGFYSEQYF
J: TRBJ2-3; size: -; D: TRBD2; V: TRBV14; DNA: TGTGCCAGCAGCCTGCTCATCCCCGGGACTAGCGGGGTGGCTACGCAGTATTTT; CDR3: CASSLLIPGTSGVATQYF
J: TRBJ2-7; size: once; D: -; V: TRBV27; DNA: TGTGCCAGCAGTTTCTCCCCCCCCTACGAGCAGTACTTC; CDR3: CASSFSPPYEQYF
J: TRBJ2-7; size: -; D: TRBD2; V: TRBV7-8; DNA: TGTGCCAGCAGCCTGGGAGGGTCCGGGGCCGAGCAGTACTTC; CDR3: CASSLGGSGAEQYF
J: TRBJ1-1; size: few; D: -; V: TRBV19; DNA: TGTGCCAGTAATGACAGGAGGAACACTGAAGCTTTCTTT; CDR3: CASNDRRNTEAFF
J: TRBJ2-3; size: -; D: TRBD2; V: TRBV5-6; DNA: TGTGCCAGCAGCTTAGGACTAGCGCAGAGCACAGATACGCAGTATTTT; CDR3: CASSLGLAQSTDTQYF
J: TRBJ2-3; size: -; D: TRBD2; V: TRBV9; DNA: TGTGCCAGCAGCCCCGACTCGGCTAGCGGGATAGATACGCAGTATTTT; CDR3: CASSPDSASGIDTQYF
J: TRBJ2-3; size: -; D: -; V: TRBV5-6; DNA: TGTGCCAGCAGCTTGCGGACACTACACGATACGCAGTATTTT; CDR3: CASSLRTLHDTQYF
J: TRBJ1-1; size: -; D: TRBD1; V: TRBV6-5; DNA: TGTGCCAGCAGTTACGACAGGGTTGAGCCTGAAGCTTTCTTT; CDR3: CASSYDRVEPEAFF
J: TRBJ1-2; size: -; D: -; V: TRBV5-6; DNA: TGTGCCACCTTCAAACAGGGTAGCTATGGCTACACCTTC; CDR3: CATFKQGSYGYTF
J: TRBJ1-1; size: few; D: -; V: TRBV6-6; DNA: TGTGCCAGCAGTTCACAGGGTGGGACTGAAGCTTTCTTT; CDR3: CASSSQGGTEAFF
J: TRBJ1-5; size: few; D: -; V: TRBV6-1; DNA: TGTGCCAGCAGTGAACGGGAGGGGAACAGCAATCAGCCCCAGCATTTT; CDR3: CASSEREGNSNQPQHF
J: TRBJ1-4; size: few; D: TRBD1; V: TRBV7-9; DNA: TGTGCCAGCAGCCGGGACAGCCGGCCTGAAAAACTGTTTTTT; CDR3: CASSRDSRPEKLFF